The 21 T cell receptor beta chains in this list originate from one sample, sequenced in a study of T cells expressing NK-cell markers. From its re-call of the 5' RACE reads, TCRdb lists each CDR3 protein once, without DNA. Seen in this sample are fewer than 550,000 distinct CDR3 sequences; the ten most common clones hold over 1.3%. Sequenced: blood T cells: a sorted CD56 or NKG2C T cell subset, CD4+ or CD8+ T cells, or bulk PBMC T cells (not recorded which). The receptors were sampled from a woman aged 45-59 years in good health.

This chain connects TRBV29-1 to TRBJ2-3; checking the TCRdb D call of TRBD1 is not possible without DNA. This CDR3 has 11 amino acids. Germline V gene sequence: CDR1 SQVTM, CDR2 ANQGSEA. Here the CDR3 reads CSVGRDLTLYF.

The chain has TRBV7-6 and TRBJ2-1; as DNA is missing, the TRBD1 call by TCRdb cannot be tested. CDR3 length: 15 amino acids. The V gene's germline CDR1 is SGHVS and CDR2 FNYEAQ. The CDR3: CASSLAGRGDNEQFF. Drawing the rest from reference TRBV7-6 and TRBJ2-1, the complete variable domain is GAGVSQSPRYKVTKRGQDVALRCDPISGHVSLYWYRQALGQGPEFLTYFNYEAQQDKSGLPNDRFSAERPEGSISTLTIQRTEQRDSAMYRCASSLAGRGDNEQFFGPGTRLTVL.

J is TRBJ1-1 and V is TRBV20-1; TCRdb's D call, TRBD1, is unchecked because there is no DNA. The CDR3 covers 14 residues. Germline CDR1 and CDR2: DFQATT and SNEGSKA (reference sequence). CDR3 loop: CSATPGQGTTEAFF.

CDR3 residues: CASSTGRGGSGANVLTF. The V and J genes are TRBV11-2 and TRBJ2-6; absent DNA, TCRdb's TRBD1 call cannot be checked. The CDR3 covers 17 residues. Germline V gene data show CDR1 as SGHAT and CDR2 as FQNNGV.

The J gene is TRBJ2-3, the V gene TRBV18; TCRdb's D gene call, TRBD2, goes unchecked for lack of DNA. Per the germline V gene, CDR1 is KGHSH and CDR2 is LQKENI. The CDR3 is made up of 13 amino acids. CDR3: CASSPSSGMGQYF.

The chain uses TRBV27 and TRBJ2-3; TCRdb gives TRBD1 as the D gene, but with no DNA this cannot be confirmed. Germline CDR1 and CDR2: MNHEY and SMNVEV (reference sequence). The length of the CDR3 is 16 residues. CDR3 region: CASSSYRAGGTDTQYF.

The chain links TRBV7-9 to TRBJ2-7; TCRdb designates TRBD2, a call that cannot be tested without DNA. The germline V gene has CDR1 SEHNR and CDR2 FQNEAQ (reference sequence). The CDR3 spans 16 residues. The CDR3 region is CASSSERAPTSYEQYF. Drawing the rest from reference TRBV7-9 and TRBJ2-7, the complete variable domain is DTGVSQNPRHKITKRGQNVTFRCDPISEHNRLYWYRQTLGQGPEFLTYFQNEAQLEKSRLLSDRFSAERPKGSFSTLEIQRTEQGDSAMYLCASSSERAPTSYEQYFGPGTRLTVT.

The V call is TRBV6-2 or TRBV6-3, the J call TRBJ2-7; there is no DNA to check the TCRdb D call of TRBD1. Looked up from germline, CDR1 is MNHEY and CDR2 is SVGEGT. The CDR3 consists of 15 residues. This chain's CDR3 is CASSNYRGGSYEQYF.

V is TRBV6-5 and J is TRBJ1-1; the D call from TCRdb, TRBD1, cannot be confirmed without DNA. This CDR3 contains 12 residues. In germline, CDR1 is MNHEY, CDR2 SVGAGI. CDR3 sequence: CATAGVNTEAFF.

The V call is TRBV12-3 or TRBV12-4, the J call TRBJ1-2. The length of the CDR3 is 13 residues. This CDR3 is CASSPRGTYGYTF.

V is TRBV3-1 and J is TRBJ2-6. The CDR3 is made up of 14 amino acids. Germline CDR1 reads LGHDT; CDR2 reads YNNKEL (reference sequence). The CDR3 protein is CASRSLSGANVLTF.

The rearrangement uses TRBV5-1 and TRBJ2-7; absent DNA, TCRdb's TRBD2 call cannot be checked. CDR1 SGHRS and CDR2 YFSETQ come from the germline V gene. The CDR3 sequence is 16 residues long. CDR3 protein: CASNWSPAGSAYEQYF. The whole variable domain, remainder taken from reference TRBV5-1 and TRBJ2-7, is KAGVTQTPRYLIKTRGQQVTLSCSPISGHRSVSWYQQTPGQGLQFLFEYFSETQRNKGNFPGRFSGRQFSNSRSEMNVSTLELGDSALYLCASNWSPAGSAYEQYFGPGTRLTVT.

The V call is TRBV5-1, the J call TRBJ2-1; TCRdb's D call of TRBD1 is untestable without DNA. The CDR3 has 18 residues. The germline V gene encodes CDR1 SGHRS and CDR2 YFSETQ. The CDR3 loop is CASSSDKQGGNSYNEQFF.

This rearrangement joins TRBV29-1 to TRBJ2-5; TCRdb indicates TRBD1, and absent DNA this call remains unverified. This CDR3 has 14 amino acids. CDR1 is SQVTM and CDR2 is ANQGSEA in the germline V gene. The chain's CDR3 is CSVGSRGWRETQYF. Complete variable domain (other parts from reference TRBV29-1 and TRBJ2-5): SAVISQKPSRDICQRGTSLTIQCQVDSQVTMMFWYRQQPGQSLTLIATANQGSEATYESGFVIDKFPISRPNLTFSTLTVSNMSPEDSSIYLCSVGSRGWRETQYFGPGTRLLVL.

The V gene is TRBV10-3, the J gene TRBJ2-1; TCRdb's D call, TRBD1, is unchecked because there is no DNA. In germline, CDR1 is ENHRY, CDR2 SYGVKD. The CDR3 extends over 14 amino acids. CDR3 loop: CAIREGTARDEQFF.

The chain's CDR3 is CASSQIGGTVLSEQFF. V is TRBV4-1 and J is TRBJ2-1; checking the TCRdb D call of TRBD1 is not possible without DNA. Germline CDR1 and CDR2: MGHRA and YSYEKL. The CDR3 is 16 amino acids.

The J gene is TRBJ2-1, the V gene TRBV6-1; TCRdb picks TRBD2, but there is no DNA to check that call. The CDR3 is made up of 14 amino acids. Germline lookup yields CDR1 MNHNS and CDR2 SASEGT. Here the CDR3 reads CASSAGESGNEQFF.

This chain uses TRBV5-1 with TRBJ2-7. The length of the CDR3 is 14 residues. Germline V CDR1 and CDR2: SGHRS, YFSETQ. This chain's CDR3 is CASSLSPELNEQYF.

The chain carries TRBV29-1 and TRBJ2-3; the D call of TRBD1 rests on TCRdb alone, since no DNA is present to check it. The CDR3 runs to 14 residues. In germline, CDR1 is SQVTM, CDR2 ANQGSEA. CDR3 region: CSVVLRQVPDTQYF.

The chain recombines TRBV4-1 with TRBJ2-3. This CDR3 region has 15 residues. Germline V gives CDR1 MGHRA, CDR2 YSYEKL. CDR3: CASSQIVLGADTQYF.

The chain recombines TRBV29-1 with TRBJ1-2. Germline-derived CDR1 and CDR2 are SQVTM and ANQGSEA. The CDR3 runs 11 residues. The CDR3 region is CSVGSSAGYTF.